This T cell receptor beta chain was sequenced for a study of T cell responses to AZD1222 COVID-19 vaccine listed by TCRdb under 2021. Study-level background: Because spike-specific TCR depth and breadth did not differ between the two schedules, AZD1222 recipients who got a second dose at roughly 4 weeks were pooled with those who got a second dose at roughly 12 weeks. TCR sequencing covered more than 230 trial participants: 200 to 210 given two doses of AZD1222 and approximately 26 given two doses of MenACWY control vaccine. Trial participants were enrolled by age into 18-55, 56-69 and 70-plus year subgroups, with about 150, 28 and 57 TCR-sequenced participants respectively.

Here is what the overall study found, with its caveats: Reportedly, close to half of the unique spike-specific TCRs recognized epitopes lying outside the regions that are mutated in the B.1.351 and B.1.1.7 variants. Spike-specific TCR breadth and depth rose significantly after two AZD1222 doses compared with day 0 and with MenACWY recipients. No day 14 peak-response samples were available, so repertoires were characterized only after the peak T cell response. Only five to seven AZD1222 recipients were SARS-CoV-2 seropositive at baseline, limiting conclusions about previously exposed vaccinees. CD4 TCRs associated with the vaccine covered the entire spike protein, and the dominant responses were in regions 160-218 and 743-854. Most participants were white British and females outnumbered males, and the authors suggested that clonal diversity may have been underestimated. In the small 56-69-year group, the increase in depth fell short of significance, most likely because of low power.

This clone was seen only a few times. There is no known antigen for this receptor. Within one base of it there is no much larger clone, and no base qualities were kept. A distance of 25 bases separates the germline ends of V and J, which lose 5 bases and 3 bases respectively. Per the germline V gene, SNHLY is the CDR1 and FYNNEI is the CDR2. The CDR3 starts with the cysteine, ends with the phenylalanine, and has 18 residues. Here the CDR3 DNA is all that survives: 54 bases in frame from base 1. According to the study, the label for this sample's time point signals: baseline before first vaccination. Vaccinee samples were obtained from the UK trials COV001 and COV002, which included a single-blind randomized controlled phase 2/3 trial of AZD1222 (ChAdOx1 nCoV-19) in healthy adults. Trial participant PBMC samples were collected at day 0 and day 28 after the second dose for TCRbeta chain sequencing. The CDR3 regions of human TCRbeta chains were analyzed by immunosequencing. For the original study's pipeline: TCRs in the repertoires were matched against a reference library of SARS-CoV-2-specific TCRs that had been generated with the MIRA antigen-specificity platform. Breadth was defined as the fraction of unique TCRs that were SARS-CoV-2-associated, and depth was defined as the fraction of total T cells that were SARS-CoV-2-associated. Each spike-specific TCR was assigned to its reactive spike region and to a CD4 or CD8 class using the MIRA data. Log10-transformed breadth and depth values were compared by one-way ANOVA with Sidak's multiple comparisons tests. The table was pulled from immuneACCESS by TCRdb, which kept in-frame rearrangements only. Such tables lose some clones; where checked, under half of the loss comes from unresolved V genes, and the rest has no known cause. V and J calls and clone size are those listed in that table; D and trimming were worked out from the DNA. This sample has 95,000 to 150,000 clones in its table, and roughly 91% of those were observed once. The ten largest clones capture about 1.2% of the sample.

This chain is built from TRBV2 and TRBJ1-2, with no reliable assignment of the D segment. This specimen was peripheral blood, taken on day 0 of AZD1222 vaccination. This sequence originates from an adult in good health. The sequenced DNA: TGTGCCAGCAGTTCCCCAGCGATGACGGGGAGAGACGACTATGGCTACACCTTC. Its coded protein is CASSSPAMTGRDDYGYTF.